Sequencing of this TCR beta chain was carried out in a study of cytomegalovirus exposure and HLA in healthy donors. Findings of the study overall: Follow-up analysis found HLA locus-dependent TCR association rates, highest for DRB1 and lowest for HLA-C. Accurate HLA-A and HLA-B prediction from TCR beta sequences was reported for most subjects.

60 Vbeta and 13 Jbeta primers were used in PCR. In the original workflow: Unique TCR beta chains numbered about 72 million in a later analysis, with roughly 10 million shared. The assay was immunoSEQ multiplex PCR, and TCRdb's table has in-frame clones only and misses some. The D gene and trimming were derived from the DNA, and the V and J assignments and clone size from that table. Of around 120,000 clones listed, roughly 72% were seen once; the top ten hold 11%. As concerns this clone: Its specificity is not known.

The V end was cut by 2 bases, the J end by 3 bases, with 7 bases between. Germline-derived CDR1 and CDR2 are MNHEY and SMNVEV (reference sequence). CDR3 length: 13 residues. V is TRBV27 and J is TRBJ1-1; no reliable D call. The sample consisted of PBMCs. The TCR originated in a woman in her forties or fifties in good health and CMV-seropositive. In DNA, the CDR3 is TGTGCCAGCAGTTTACAGGTCTACACTGAAGCTTTCTTT. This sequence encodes CASSLQVYTEAFF.